A selection of T cell receptor beta chains follows, all from one sample in a study of shared clonotypes between healthy human individuals. This table comes from immunoSEQ multiplex PCR, and its TCRdb copy is limited to in-frame clones, with some not included. This table holds 980,000 or so clones, over 60% found once. The sequenced sample consisted of memory CD4+ T cells sorted from blood. The receptors derive from a man between 18 and 29 years old in good health. The CDR3 runs from the conserved cysteine through the conserved F or W. Fields, in order: clone size, V gene, J gene, D gene, CDR3 length, CDR3 protein, CDR3 DNA. The D gene is left open where the match is weak. Some rows mark clone size as missing; the rest say once, few, many or name a class of expanded clone.

size: NA
V: TRBV11-2
J: TRBJ1-6
D: NA
length: 16
CDR3: CASSLDLSRGNSPLHF
DNA: TGTGCCAGCAGCTTAGATCTCTCCCGGGGTAATTCACCCCTCCACTTT

size: once
V: TRBV4-2
J: TRBJ2-7
D: TRBD2
length: 16
CDR3: CASSQPGLAGTYEQYF
DNA: TGTGCCAGCAGCCAACCTGGACTAGCGGGGACCTACGAGCAGTACTTC

size: NA
V: TRBV5-4
J: TRBJ2-2
D: TRBD2
length: 16
CDR3: CASSLYSGVYTGELFF
DNA: TGTGCCAGCAGCCTCTATAGCGGGGTGTACACCGGGGAGCTGTTTTTT

size: few
V: TRBV2
J: TRBJ1-3
D: TRBD1
length: 16
CDR3: CASRLRDSLSGNTIYF
DNA: TGTGCCAGCAGGCTACGGGACAGTCTATCTGGAAACACCATATATTTT

size: few
V: TRBV6-8
J: TRBJ2-7
D: NA
length: 14
CDR3: CASSYGGSSNEQYF
DNA: TGTGCCAGCAGTTATGGAGGGAGCAGCAACGAGCAGTACTTC

size: few
V: TRBV2
J: TRBJ2-5
D: NA
length: 14
CDR3: CASSNRENGETQYF
DNA: TGTGCCAGCAGTAACAGGGAAAACGGGGAGACCCAGTACTTC

size: NA
V: TRBV7-2
J: TRBJ2-2
D: NA
length: 15
CDR3: CASSLAGPNTGELFF
DNA: TGTGCCAGCAGCTTGGCGGGACCGAACACCGGGGAGCTGTTTTTT

size: NA
V: TRBV5-1
J: TRBJ2-3
D: NA
length: 13
CDR3: CASSWGYTDTQYF
DNA: TGCGCCAGCAGCTGGGGCTACACAGATACGCAGTATTTT

size: NA
V: TRBV6-5
J: TRBJ2-2
D: TRBD2
length: 16
CDR3: CASSSKTSLNTGELFF
DNA: TGTGCCAGCAGTTCTAAGACTAGCCTGAACACCGGGGAGCTGTTTTTT

size: NA
V: TRBV6-1
J: TRBJ1-2
D: NA
length: 14
CDR3: CASRAGEYATGYTF
DNA: TGTGCCAGCAGAGCAGGGGAATACGCGACTGGCTACACCTTC

size: NA
V: TRBV14
J: TRBJ1-5
D: NA
length: 12
CDR3: CASSRAPQPQHF
DNA: TGTGCCAGCAGCCGAGCCCCTCAGCCCCAGCATTTT

size: few
V: TRBV6-5
J: TRBJ1-1
D: TRBD1
length: 15
CDR3: CASSRDRSMNTEAFF
DNA: TGTGCCAGCAGCCGGGACAGATCGATGAACACTGAAGCTTTCTTT

size: NA
V: TRBV7-2
J: TRBJ2-2
D: TRBD2
length: 16
CDR3: CASSKGLAGGTGELFF
DNA: TGTGCCAGCAGCAAGGGACTAGCGGGAGGGACCGGGGAGCTGTTTTTT

size: NA
V: TRBV30
J: TRBJ1-6
D: TRBD1
length: 13
CDR3: CAWKPGGNSPLHF
DNA: TGTGCCTGGAAGCCAGGGGGCAATTCACCCCTCCACTTT

size: many
V: TRBV10-3
J: TRBJ1-5
D: NA
length: 15
CDR3: CAIGEGGTQNQPQHF
DNA: TGTGCCATCGGAGAGGGAGGGACCCAAAATCAGCCCCAGCATTTT

size: NA
V: TRBV7-9
J: TRBJ1-1
D: NA
length: 16
CDR3: CASSGSINLGNAEAFF
DNA: TGTGCCAGCAGCGGATCTATCAACCTAGGGAACGCTGAAGCTTTCTTT

size: NA
V: TRBV4-2
J: TRBJ2-7
D: TRBD2
length: 15
CDR3: CASSQGRGDLREQYF
DNA: TGTGCCAGCAGCCAAGGACGGGGGGATCTACGTGAGCAGTACTTC

size: NA
V: TRBV30
J: TRBJ1-5
D: NA
length: 14
CDR3: CAWSGIGDNQPQHF
DNA: TGTGCCTGGAGTGGTATAGGGGACAATCAGCCCCAGCATTTT

size: once
V: TRBV5-1
J: TRBJ2-3
D: TRBD2
length: 15
CDR3: CASSLGGRDTDTQYF
DNA: TGCGCCAGCAGCTTGGGCGGGAGGGACACAGATACGCAGTATTTT

size: NA
V: TRBV6-1
J: TRBJ1-2
D: TRBD1
length: 15
CDR3: CASSLRGQGGYGYTF
DNA: TGTGCCAGCAGTCTCAGGGGGCAGGGAGGATATGGCTACACCTTC

size: NA
V: TRBV7-9
J: TRBJ1-1
D: NA
length: 13
CDR3: CASSLEGLKEAFF
DNA: TGTGCCAGCAGCTTAGAGGGGCTCAAGGAAGCTTTCTTT

size: NA
V: TRBV5-1
J: TRBJ1-3
D: TRBD1
length: 15
CDR3: CASSLTGGSGNTIYF
DNA: TGCGCCAGCAGCTTAACAGGGGGCTCTGGAAACACCATATATTTT

size: NA
V: TRBV21-1
J: TRBJ1-4
D: NA
length: 15
CDR3: CASRGLPATNEKLFF
DNA: TGTGCCAGCAGAGGGTTACCCGCAACTAATGAAAAACTGTTTTTT

size: NA
V: TRBV28
J: TRBJ2-7
D: NA
length: 12
CDR3: CALGNSPYEQYF
DNA: TGTGCCTTAGGGAATTCCCCCTACGAGCAGTACTTC

size: NA
V: TRBV4-1
J: TRBJ1-4
D: TRBD1
length: 17
CDR3: CASSQVGGQGATGKLFF
DNA: TGCGCCAGCAGCCAAGTTGGCGGACAGGGGGCAACTGGAAAACTGTTTTTT

size: once
V: TRBV5-4
J: TRBJ2-5
D: NA
length: 13
CDR3: CASSSHESETQYF
DNA: TGTGCCAGCAGCTCGCATGAGTCGGAGACCCAGTACTTC

size: NA
V: TRBV5-6
J: TRBJ1-2
D: NA
length: 15
CDR3: CASSLVQKAFYGYTF
DNA: TGTGCCAGCAGCTTGGTTCAGAAAGCCTTCTATGGCTACACCTTC

size: NA
V: TRBV19
J: TRBJ2-7
D: TRBD1
length: 14
CDR3: CASSNRDRGYEQYF
DNA: TGTGCCAGTAGTAACCGGGACAGGGGCTACGAGCAGTACTTC

size: NA
V: TRBV7-2
J: TRBJ2-7
D: NA
length: 14
CDR3: CASSLALLAAEQYF
DNA: TGTGCCAGCAGCTTAGCGTTACTAGCTGCCGAGCAGTACTTC

size: NA
V: TRBV5-1
J: TRBJ1-3
D: TRBD1
length: 16
CDR3: CASSLTGTASGNTIYF
DNA: TGCGCCAGCAGCTTGACCGGGACAGCCTCTGGAAACACCATATATTTT

size: NA
V: TRBV5-1
J: TRBJ2-2
D: TRBD2
length: 15
CDR3: CASSLGLAGTGELFF
DNA: TGCGCCAGCAGCTTAGGACTAGCGGGCACCGGGGAGCTGTTTTTT

size: NA
V: TRBV6-6
J: TRBJ2-2
D: NA
length: 14
CDR3: CASSYNRDTGELFF
DNA: TGTGCCAGCAGTTACAACAGGGATACCGGGGAGCTGTTTTTT

size: NA
V: TRBV5-1
J: TRBJ1-6
D: NA
length: 15
CDR3: CASSPSPGFGSPLHF
DNA: TGCGCCAGCAGCCCCTCGCCGGGATTTGGGTCACCCCTCCACTTT

size: NA
V: TRBV15
J: TRBJ2-5
D: TRBD2
length: 14
CDR3: CATTAGGPGETQYF
DNA: TGTGCCACCACGGCGGGAGGGCCGGGGGAGACCCAGTACTTC

size: NA
V: TRBV27
J: TRBJ2-7
D: NA
length: 15
CDR3: CASSSQGGGSYEQYF
DNA: TGTGCCAGCAGTTCCCAGGGGGGAGGGTCCTACGAGCAGTACTTC

size: NA
V: TRBV14
J: TRBJ1-3
D: NA
length: 17
CDR3: CASSQEAAISSGNTIYF
DNA: TGTGCCAGCAGCCAAGAAGCCGCGATCAGCTCTGGAAACACCATATATTTT

size: NA
V: TRBV5-4
J: TRBJ2-5
D: NA
length: 12
CDR3: CASSLAMETQYF
DNA: TGTGCCAGCAGCTTGGCTATGGAGACCCAGTACTTC

size: NA
V: TRBV11-2
J: TRBJ1-4
D: NA
length: 17
CDR3: CASSLLGLGQGSEKLFF
DNA: TGTGCCAGCAGCTTATTGGGGTTGGGGCAGGGGAGCGAAAAACTGTTTTTT

size: NA
V: TRBV7-7
J: TRBJ2-1
D: TRBD2
length: 16
CDR3: CASSPPPGLAVNWQFF
DNA: TGTGCTAGCAGCCCCCCTCCGGGACTAGCGGTCAATTGGCAGTTCTTC

size: NA
V: TRBV5-1
J: TRBJ1-1
D: TRBD1
length: 14
CDR3: CASSLTGAGAEAFF
DNA: TGCGCCAGCAGCTTGACAGGGGCGGGCGCTGAAGCTTTCTTT

size: NA
V: TRBV2
J: TRBJ2-1
D: NA
length: 16
CDR3: CAVRNGAGSSYNEQFF
DNA: TGTGCCGTACGGAATGGGGCTGGGAGCTCCTACAATGAGCAGTTCTTC

size: NA
V: TRBV7-9
J: TRBJ2-1
D: TRBD2
length: 18
CDR3: CASSLERLAGGRTNEQFF
DNA: TGTGCCAGCAGCTTAGAGCGGCTAGCGGGAGGGCGGACGAATGAGCAGTTCTTC

size: once
V: TRBV11-3
J: TRBJ2-3
D: NA
length: 17
CDR3: CASSLGVVGPDEDTQYF
DNA: TGTGCCAGCAGCTTAGGCGTCGTGGGCCCAGACGAGGATACGCAGTATTTT

size: once
V: TRBV5-4
J: TRBJ1-6
D: NA
length: 13
CDR3: CASSLTGVPPLHF
DNA: TGTGCCAGCAGCTTGACGGGGGTTCCACCCCTCCACTTT

size: NA
V: TRBV19
J: TRBJ1-5
D: NA
length: 15
CDR3: CASSILAGGNQPQHF
DNA: TGTGCCAGTAGTATATTGGCAGGGGGCAATCAGCCCCAGCATTTT

size: once
V: TRBV12-5
J: TRBJ2-3
D: TRBD1
length: 16
CDR3: CASGYSGQGAGDTQYF
DNA: TGTGCTAGTGGTTATTCGGGACAGGGGGCCGGAGATACGCAGTATTTT

size: NA
V: TRBV7-8
J: TRBJ1-2
D: TRBD1
length: 14
CDR3: CASSLANTGAGYTF
DNA: TGTGCCAGCAGCTTAGCGAACACAGGGGCTGGCTACACCTTC

size: NA
V: TRBV5-1
J: TRBJ1-3
D: NA
length: 16
CDR3: CASSLGPVGFGNTIYF
DNA: TGCGCCAGCAGCTTGGGGCCTGTTGGATTTGGAAACACCATATATTTT

size: few
V: TRBV11-1
J: TRBJ2-1
D: NA
length: 14
CDR3: CASSPPPGSNEQFF
DNA: TGTGCCAGCAGCCCCCCTCCGGGGAGCAATGAGCAGTTCTTC

size: NA
V: TRBV5-1
J: TRBJ2-1
D: NA
length: 16
CDR3: CASSVSPGQGYNEQFF
DNA: TGCGCCAGCAGCGTCAGTCCTGGGCAGGGTTACAATGAGCAGTTCTTC

size: once
V: TRBV2
J: TRBJ2-3
D: TRBD2
length: 14
CDR3: CASMWAGGTDTQYF
DNA: TGTGCCAGCATGTGGGCGGGGGGCACAGATACGCAGTATTTT

size: NA
V: TRBV11-2
J: TRBJ2-2
D: NA
length: 15
CDR3: CASSLDRSRTGELFF
DNA: TGTGCCAGCAGCTTAGACCGGAGCAGGACCGGGGAGCTGTTTTTT

size: NA
V: TRBV28
J: TRBJ1-2
D: NA
length: 15
CDR3: CASSFSKGGTYGYTF
DNA: TGTGCCAGCAGTTTTAGTAAAGGGGGGACCTATGGCTACACCTTC